This TCR beta chain was sequenced in a study of shared clonotypes between healthy human individuals. General observations from the study: The low donor count limited represented genetic and exposure-history diversity.

To make CD8 memory, CD45RO+ cells were put together with CCR7-negative CD45RA+ TemRA cells. This CDR3 is 15 amino acids long. Unmatched junction bases numbered 10, after V lost 7 bases and J lost 4 bases. The germline gives CDR1 MDHEN, CDR2 SYDVKM. Measured with immunoSEQ multiplex PCR; TCRdb has only the in-frame clones, and not every one. The sample includes about 110,000 clones, approximately 65% of them seen just once. This clone has at least ten counts. The antigen is not known. The chain carries TRBV28 and TRBJ2-7; 10 bases map to TRBD2. The source of this sequence is a woman aged 25-40 years in good health. The sequencing sample was made of memory CD8+ T cells sorted from blood. This sample's subset: CD45RO+ cells pooled with CCR7-negative TemRA cells. CDR3 DNA sequence: TGTGCCAGCAATTCTCTAGCGGGAGCTTGGTACGAGCAGTACTTC. The encoded protein is CASNSLAGAWYEQYF.